The 7 T cell receptor beta chains listed next were all sequenced from one sample in a study of early T cells in non-severe SARS-CoV-2 infection. TCRdb itself ran the 5' RACE reads through MiXCR, one entry per CDR3 protein. The sample lists 55,000 to 65,000 distinct CDR3 sequences, approximately 11% seen once, with about 1.5% in the top ten. The specimen sequenced was whole blood. The receptor source for this set is an adult who was a healthcare worker with PCR-confirmed SARS-CoV-2 infection or an uninfected control (not recorded which).

This clonotype was seen at least ten times. The V gene is TRBV11-1, the J gene TRBJ1-1; D ambiguous. CDR3 length: 13 residues. The V gene's germline CDR1 is SGHAT and CDR2 FQDESV (reference sequence). V lost 0 bases, J lost 6 bases, and 8 bases lay in between. CDR3 sequence: CASSLAWTAEAFF. CDR3 DNA: TGTGCCAGCAGCTTAGCGTGGACGGCTGAAGCTTTCTTT.

This chain links TRBV2 with TRBJ1-5; tentatively, D is TRBD1 (5 bases). CDR1 and CDR2 (germline): SNHLY, FYNNEI. The germline V and J ends were trimmed by 4 bases and 4 bases, with 11 bases remaining between them. This CDR3 spans 14 amino acids. CDR3 sequence: CASSGTGGNQPQHF. Here the CDR3 DNA reads TGTGCCAGCAGTGGCACCGGGGGGAATCAGCCCCAGCATTTT.

The sample holds many counts of this clonotype. The chain has TRBV28 and TRBJ1-5, with no clear D. Trimming pared 2 bases from V and 7 bases from J, leaving 6 bases between. From germline, CDR1 is MDHEN and CDR2 SYDVKM. The CDR3 is 12 residues long. The CDR3 coding sequence is TGTGCCAGCAGTTTACAACCGCAGCCCCAGCATTTT. Translation gives CASSLQPQPQHF.

This clonotype was seen more than once but under ten times. This chain connects TRBV6-5 to TRBJ1-2; D ambiguous. The CDR3 has 13 amino acids. Germline V lookup: CDR1 MNHEY, CDR2 SVGAGI. V was clipped by 2 bases and J by 5 bases, with 9 bases between them. The CDR3 coding sequence is TGTGCCAGCAGTTACGCGGCAGCTTATGGCTACACCTTC. Translated, it gives CASSYAAAYGYTF.

This clonotype appeared many times. V is TRBV6-1 and J is TRBJ1-4; perhaps TRBD1 as D (5 bases). Deletions cut 6 bases from V and 5 bases from J, with 16 bases between. CDR1 is MNHNS and CDR2 is SASEGT in the germline V gene. This CDR3 comprises 15 residues. The CDR3 loop is CASRDRQLRNEKLFF. The CDR3 bases are TGTGCCAGCAGGGACCGACAGTTACGAAATGAAAAACTGTTTTTT.

This clonotype was seen repeatedly, ten times or more. V gene TRBV19 combines with J gene TRBJ2-2, with D unclear. The V end lost 10 bases, the J end lost 6 bases, and 6 bases lay between the germline ends. The germline gives CDR1 LNHDA, CDR2 SQIVND (reference sequence). This CDR3 spans 10 amino acids. CDR3 DNA sequence: TGTGCCACCGAGGCCGGGGAGCTGTTTTTT. Amino acids: CATEAGELFF. Based on the CDR3 plus reference TRBV19 and TRBJ2-2, the full variable domain is DGGITQSPKYLFRKEGQNVTLSCEQNLNHDAMYWYRQDPGQGLRLIYYSQIVNDFQKGDIAEGYSVSREKKESFPLTVTSAQKNPTAFYLCATEAGELFFGEGSRLTVL.

Many counts were recorded for this clonotype. The rearrangement joins TRBV20-1 to TRBJ1-2; D uncertain. Trimming took 5 bases from V and 3 from J, leaving 13 bases between them. Germline assignment: CDR1 DFQATT and CDR2 SNEGSKA (reference sequence). The CDR3 extends over 13 amino acids. CDR3 protein: CSAGAGRDYGYTF. DNA for the CDR3: TGCAGTGCTGGAGCGGGTAGGGACTATGGCTACACCTTC.